This TCR beta chain was found in a study of blood T cell repertoires in COVID-19. Some clones are missing from TCRdb's copy, which holds only in-frame ones; the method was immunoSEQ multiplex PCR. The table includes 210,000 or so clones, 80% to 90% detected once. With 5 bases clipped from V and 7 bases from J, the junction kept 18 bases outside the gene matches. The CDR3 covers 19 residues. Germline assignment: CDR1 MDHEN and CDR2 SYDVKM. This TCR was sampled from a man over 45 with active or convalescent COVID-19. The J gene is TRBJ2-1, the V gene TRBV28, with TRBD2 matching over 12 bases. Sequencing was done on a sample of peripheral blood. CDR3 region: CASSLRGLLTSGSSNEQFF. The DNA for the CDR3 is TGTGCCAGCAGTCTCCGGGGCTTATTGACTAGCGGGAGTAGTAATGAGCAGTTCTTC. Filled out from reference TRBV28 and TRBJ2-1, the complete variable domain reads DVKVTQSSRYLVKRTGEKVFLECVQDMDHENMFWYRQDPGLGLRLIYFSYDVKMKEKGDIPEGYSVSREKKERFSLILESASTNQTSMYLCASSLRGLLTSGSSNEQFFGPGTRLTVL.